A selection of T cell receptor beta chains follows, all from one sample in a study of shared clonotypes between healthy human individuals. The protocol was immunoSEQ multiplex PCR, while the TCRdb copy is restricted to in-frame clones and leaves out a portion. Counted here are about 2.5 million clones, 85% to 95% occurring once; the ten biggest clones make up approximately 0.41%. The source material was naive CD4+ T cells from PBMCs. All receptors come from a man between 18 and 29 years old in good health. Some clones in this sample may be carry-over from other donors' samples. The CDR3 runs from the conserved cysteine through the conserved F or W. The D gene is left open where the match is weak. Some rows mark clone size as missing; the rest say once, few, many or name a class of expanded clone.

size	V	J	D	CDR3	DNA
NA	TRBV2	TRBJ2-7	NA	CASSLQVYEQYF	TGTGCCAGCAGCTTACAGGTATACGAGCAGTACTTC
NA	TRBV29-1	TRBJ2-1	TRBD1	CSGHRGPYNEQFF	TGCAGCGGACACAGGGGACCCTACAATGAGCAGTTCTTC
NA	TRBV9	TRBJ1-3	NA	CASSVEGSVGNTIYF	TGTGCCAGCAGCGTAGAAGGGAGTGTAGGAAACACCATATATTTT
NA	TRBV6-6	TRBJ1-6	TRBD1	CASSYGTGLGNSPLHF	TGTGCCAGCAGTTACGGGACAGGGCTGGGGAATTCACCCCTCCACTTT
NA	TRBV19	TRBJ2-7	TRBD2	CASSIAGSGRTYEQYF	TGTGCCAGTAGTATAGCCGGTAGCGGGCGTACCTACGAGCAGTACTTC
NA	TRBV7-9	TRBJ2-3	NA	CASSLASGAGTDTQYF	TGTGCCAGCAGCTTAGCTAGTGGAGCAGGGACAGATACGCAGTATTTT
NA	TRBV19	TRBJ1-5	TRBD1	CASSITGTADQPQHF	TGTGCCAGTAGTATCACCGGGACAGCTGATCAGCCCCAGCATTTT
NA	TRBV6-5	TRBJ2-3	NA	CASRASSTDTQYF	TGTGCCAGCAGGGCGTCCAGCACAGATACGCAGTATTTT
few	TRBV6-6	TRBJ1-1	TRBD1	CASSSQDRFTEAFF	TGTGCCAGCAGTTCACAGGACAGGTTCACTGAAGCTTTCTTT
once	TRBV7-3	TRBJ2-3	TRBD1	CASSLTGTGTDTQYF	TGTGCCAGCAGCCTAACCGGGACAGGGACAGATACGCAGTATTTT
NA	TRBV19	TRBJ1-4	TRBD1	CASSIVRGPNEKLFF	TGTGCCAGTAGTATCGTCAGGGGGCCTAATGAAAAACTGTTTTTT
NA	TRBV28	TRBJ1-2	TRBD1	CASSLNRGVNRSYTF	TGTGCCAGCAGTTTAAACAGGGGGGTCAACCGAAGCTACACCTTC
few	TRBV5-1	TRBJ1-1	TRBD1	CASSVGGGRNTEAFF	TGCGCCAGCAGCGTAGGGGGCGGAAGGAATACTGAAGCTTTCTTT
NA	TRBV7-8	TRBJ2-5	TRBD2	CASSRRTGLALETQYF	TGTGCCAGCAGCCGCCGAACAGGACTAGCGCTAGAGACCCAGTACTTC
NA	TRBV11-3	TRBJ2-2	TRBD1	CASSLDRATTGELFF	TGTGCCAGCAGCTTGGACAGGGCAACGACCGGGGAGCTGTTTTTT
NA	TRBV11-3	TRBJ1-5	TRBD1	CASSRTPTGGGNQPQHF	TGTGCCAGCAGCCGCACCCCCACAGGGGGCGGCAATCAGCCCCAGCATTTT